Listed below are T cell receptor beta chains from one sample, sequenced in a study of cytomegalovirus exposure and HLA in healthy donors. Some clones are missing from TCRdb's copy, which holds only in-frame ones; the method was immunoSEQ multiplex PCR. The sample contains 150,000 to 200,000 clones, less than 95% of which appear only once. The specimen was PBMCs. The receptors here all came from a woman aged 18-29 years in good health and CMV-seropositive. CDR3s include the opening cysteine and the closing phenylalanine or tryptophan. D genes are given only for firm matches. The size field is filled for only some rows; it gives once, few, many or a size class.

.	TRBV30	.	TRBJ2-3	CAWSDTGLGNTQYF	TGTGCCTGGAGTGACACAGGGTTGGGTAATACGCAGTATTTT
TRBD2	TRBV5-6	.	TRBJ2-1	CASSLTSGRATGQFF	TGTGCCAGCAGCTTGACTAGCGGGAGGGCCACAGGGCAGTTCTTC
TRBD1	TRBV13	once	TRBJ1-1	CASSLNRGNEAFF	TGTGCCAGCAGCTTAAACAGGGGAAATGAAGCTTTCTTT
TRBD2	TRBV13	.	TRBJ2-1	CASSSTASGTPNEQFF	TGTGCCAGCAGCTCGACGGCTAGCGGGACCCCCAATGAGCAGTTCTTC
TRBD2	TRBV9	.	TRBJ2-3	CASSVGASGGSTDTQYF	TGTGCCAGCAGCGTAGGGGCTAGCGGGGGATCCACAGATACGCAGTATTTT
TRBD2	TRBV4-3	.	TRBJ2-3	CASSQPGLAGVHTQYF	TGCGCCAGCAGCCAACCCGGACTAGCGGGAGTTCACACGCAGTATTTT
.	TRBV28	.	TRBJ2-2	CASKLKVAGELFF	TGTGCCAGCAAACTAAAGGTAGCCGGGGAGCTGTTTTTT
.	TRBV6-5	.	TRBJ2-2	CASSLREGTGELFF	TGTGCCAGCAGCCTACGCGAGGGCACCGGGGAGCTGTTTTTT
.	TRBV7-9	once	TRBJ2-7	CASSFSGYEQYF	TGTGCCAGCAGCTTTTCGGGCTACGAGCAGTACTTC
.	TRBV6-1	.	TRBJ1-5	CASSELEVRSNQPQHF	TGTGCCAGCAGTGAACTAGAGGTACGGAGCAATCAGCCCCAGCATTTT
.	TRBV7-9	few	TRBJ2-5	CASSSRLETQYF	TGTGCCAGCAGCTCCCGACTAGAGACCCAGTACTTC
TRBD2	TRBV14	few	TRBJ2-1	CASSQEEGSGRLRDFWGNEQFF	TGTGCCAGCAGCCAAGAGGAAGGTAGCGGGAGGTTGAGAGACTTTTGGGGGAATGAGCAGTTCTTC
.	TRBV28	.	TRBJ2-7	CASTYNGGQSYEQYF	TGTGCCAGCACTTACAACGGGGGGCAGTCCTACGAGCAGTACTTC
TRBD2	TRBV4-2	.	TRBJ2-5	CASSTGLAGGVQETQYF	TGTGCCAGCAGCACGGGACTAGCGGGGGGGGTCCAAGAGACCCAGTACTTC
TRBD2	TRBV25-1	.	TRBJ2-7	CATGGGGSYEQYF	TGTGCCACCGGGGGGGGCGGATCCTACGAGCAGTACTTC
.	TRBV6-5	.	TRBJ1-5	CASSSERSFHQPQHF	TGTGCCAGCAGTTCCGAGCGGTCATTCCATCAGCCCCAGCATTTT
.	TRBV28	.	TRBJ2-7	CASSTGVPYEQYF	TGTGCCAGCTCCACCGGGGTTCCCTACGAGCAGTACTTC